A single sample is the source of the 28 T cell receptor beta chains below, sequenced in a study of T cell repertoires in cytomegalovirus infection. One entry per CDR3 protein, called by TCRdb with MiXCR from the reads. The data contain some 940,000 distinct CDR3 sequences, less than 35% of them singletons. No antigen is known for these receptors. The source was cultured CD8+ T cells from PBMCs, collected from culture after CMV antigen stimulation. The receptors here all came from a human donor in good health (CMV status not recorded). Some clones in this sample may be carry-over from other donors' samples.

This clonotype has more than one count but fewer than ten. This chain joins TRBV7-9 and TRBJ2-2; possibly TRBD2 for D (6 bases). V was clipped by 0 bases and J by 6 bases, with 14 bases between them. CDR1 is SEHNR and CDR2 is FQNEAQ in the germline V gene (reference sequence). The CDR3 spans 16 residues. CDR3 DNA sequence: TGTGCCAGCAGCTTAGCGAGGGCGGGATGGCCCGGGGAGCTGTTTTTT. It encodes CASSLARAGWPGELFF.

The chain uses TRBV19 and TRBJ2-3, with 8 bases matching TRBD1. Germline V CDR1 and CDR2: LNHDA, SQIVND (reference sequence). The CDR3 extends over 14 amino acids. J lost 3 bases, V lost 7 bases, and 6 bases had no gene match. The CDR3 DNA is TGTGCCAGTAACCCGACAGGGGATACAGATACGCAGTATTTT. Protein product: CASNPTGDTDTQYF.

This clonotype has a handful of counts. The chain links TRBV7-9 to TRBJ2-1; D call uncertain. V was clipped by 1 base and J by 9 bases, with 7 bases between them. The germline V gene encodes CDR1 SEHNR and CDR2 FQNEAQ (reference sequence). The CDR3 length is 12 residues. CDR3 residues: CASSLVAVEQFF. DNA of the CDR3: TGTGCCAGCAGCTTAGTTGCAGTTGAGCAGTTCTTC.

This clonotype was observed a handful of times. V and J are TRBV27 and TRBJ1-2; 10 bases fit TRBD1. Looked up from germline, CDR1 is MNHEY and CDR2 is SMNVEV (reference sequence). The ends lost 2 bases at V and 1 base at J; junction bases unmatched: 10. This CDR3 region has 18 residues. The CDR3 is CASSLDGQGEGYNYGYTF. DNA of the CDR3: TGTGCCAGCAGTTTAGACGGACAGGGGGAGGGTTATAACTATGGCTACACCTTC.

This chain uses TRBV7-9 with TRBJ1-1; D not certain. Germline V lookup: CDR1 SEHNR, CDR2 FQNEAQ (reference sequence). Trimming removed 2 bases at V and 7 bases at J, with 11 bases between. The CDR3 contains 13 residues. The CDR3 coding sequence is TGTGCCAGCAGCTTAACACAACTTGATGAAGCTTTCTTT. It codes for CASSLTQLDEAFF.

This clonotype occurred a few times. This sequence joins TRBV29-1 and TRBJ2-7; D remains unclear. V lost 5 bases and J lost 7, with 15 bases in between. The germline V gene encodes CDR1 SQVTM and CDR2 ANQGSEA. This CDR3 contains 12 residues. This CDR3 is CSVRTTGWEQYV. In DNA, the CDR3 is TGCAGCGTTCGTACGACTGGATGGGAGCAGTACGTC.

To note about this clonotype: This may be a read error: a much more frequent sequence differs by one nucleotide. V and J are TRBV7-2 and TRBJ1-1; the D gene is possibly TRBD1 (5 bases). The germline gives CDR1 SGHTA, CDR2 FQGNSA. The CDR3 runs to 12 residues. V was trimmed by 6 bases and J by 7 bases, leaving 12 bases between them. CDR3 residues: CASRDRGIEAFF. In nucleotides, the CDR3 is TGTGCCAGCAGGGATAGGGGCATTGAAGCTTTCTTT. Variable domain in full (rest from reference TRBV7-2 and TRBJ1-1): GAGVSQSPSNKVTEKGKDVELRCDPISGHTALYWYRQSLGQGLEFLIYFQGNSAPDKSGLPSDRFSAERTGGSVSTLTIQRTQQEDSAVYLCASRDRGIEAFFGQGTRLTVV.

The chain employs TRBV5-8 and TRBJ1-1; the D gene is possibly TRBD1 (6 bases). Looked up from germline, CDR1 is SGHTS and CDR2 is YDEGEE. This CDR3 has 15 residues. Trimming removed 5 bases at V and 6 bases at J, with 20 bases between. The CDR3, as DNA: TGTGCCAGCAGACCACCCGGGGGGCGCGCACCTGAAGCTTTCTTT. Protein product: CASRPPGGRAPEAFF.

This clonotype was counted at least ten times. The CDR3 spells CASSLYPPAGRAARETQYF. CDR3 nucleotides: TGTGCCAGCAGCTTATACCCCCCCGCAGGGAGGGCGGCCAGGGAGACCCAGTACTTC. The V and J genes are TRBV7-9 and TRBJ2-5; the match to TRBD2 covers 7 bases. Germline CDR1 reads SEHNR; CDR2 reads FQNEAQ (reference sequence). The CDR3 sequence is 19 residues long. With 2 bases clipped from V and 5 bases from J, the junction kept 20 bases outside the gene matches.

In the case of this clonotype: At one end the junction does not follow the germline gene, possibly because of a read error. The chain recombines TRBV20-1 with TRBJ2-1, with unresolved D. This CDR3 spans 14 amino acids. Germline assignment: CDR1 DFQATT and CDR2 SNEGSKA (reference sequence). Written as DNA, the CDR3 is TGCGGTGCTAGAGACCCCCTCCCTAGTATTGAGCAGTTCTTC. This codes for CGARDPLPSIEQFF.

The chain combines TRBV12-3 or TRBV12-4 with TRBJ1-2; 8 nucleotides align to TRBD1. J was trimmed by 5 bases and V by 4 bases; bases with no gene match: 9. This CDR3 has 15 residues. The CDR3 bases are TGTGCCAGCAGTTCGATGGACAGGGCATTTTATGGCTACACCTTC. Protein: CASSSMDRAFYGYTF.

At least ten counts were recorded for this clonotype. CDR3 bases: TGTGCCAGCAGCGAGGACATCAACACTGAAGCTTTCTTT. Amino acids: CASSEDINTEAFF. The V call is TRBV9, the J call TRBJ1-1; possible D gene TRBD1, 5 bases. Germline V gene data show CDR1 as SGDLS and CDR2 as YYNGEE. This CDR3 spans 13 amino acids. Between the trimmed V and J ends, which lost 3 bases and 2 bases, there was a span of 8 bases.

In its sample, this clonotype was seen many times. The chain couples TRBV6-1 to TRBJ2-1; a possible D gene is TRBD1 (8 bases). The CDR3 runs 17 residues. Germline CDR1 is MNHNS and CDR2 is SASEGT. Trimming stripped 1 base from V and 8 bases from J, with 21 bases between. The CDR3 bases are TGTGCCAGCAGTGAAGGAAAACAGGGGGGGTACGTCGATGAGCAGTTCTTC. It is translated as CASSEGKQGGYVDEQFF.

The gene calls are TRBV4-1 and TRBJ2-3; D remains unclear. Germline CDR1 reads MGHRA; CDR2 reads YSYEKL. This CDR3 spans 13 amino acids. V lost 5 bases, J lost 4 bases, and 10 bases lay in between. This CDR3 is CASSTIAADTQYF. CDR3 nucleotide sequence: TGCGCCAGCAGCACCATAGCCGCAGATACGCAGTATTTT.

J is TRBJ2-3 and V is TRBV10-3, with TRBD2 matching 16 bases. Germline lookup yields CDR1 ENHRY and CDR2 SYGVKD. CDR3 length: 20 amino acids. Germline trimming cut 2 bases from V and 4 bases from J; bases unmatched to any gene: 12. The CDR3 region has the DNA TGTGCCATCAGTGAGGGGACAACCGGGACTAGCGGGGGGGCCTCAGATACGCAGTATTTT. As protein: CAISEGTTGTSGGASDTQYF.

In this sample, this clonotype turned up a few times. This chain uses TRBV7-3 with TRBJ2-1; D may match TRBD1 or TRBD2 (5 bases each). Germline-derived CDR1 and CDR2 are SGHTA and FQGTGA. V was clipped by 2 bases and J by 1 base, with 9 bases between them. This CDR3 region has 15 residues. In DNA, the CDR3 is TGTGCCAGCAGCTTACCCGGGGCTTCCTACAATGAGCAGTTCTTC. Protein sequence: CASSLPGASYNEQFF.

A word on this clonotype: One end of the junction varies from germline; a read error may be responsible. V and J are TRBV4-3 and TRBJ2-5; 9 nucleotides match TRBD2. Germline CDR1 LGHNA, CDR2 YSLEER. The CDR3 loop spans 17 amino acids. The CDR3 protein is CAGSQERRGGVSETQYF. The CDR3 DNA follows: TGCGCCGGCAGCCAAGAGCGGCGGGGGGGCGTATCCGAGACCCAGTACTTC.

The V and J genes are TRBV11-3 and TRBJ2-7; TRBD1 is a possible D gene (6 bases). The germline V gene has CDR1 SGHNT and CDR2 YENEEA. V was clipped by 5 bases and J by 1 base, with 12 bases between them. The CDR3 sequence is 14 residues long. The CDR3 DNA follows: TGTGCCAGCAGCGCTAGGGACAAGTCCTACGAGCAGTACTTC. The encoded protein is CASSARDKSYEQYF.

The rearrangement uses TRBV7-9 and TRBJ2-7; 12 bases are a match to TRBD1. The V and J ends lost 6 bases and 2 bases, in that order; junction bases with no gene match: 8. The CDR3 is 16 amino acids. In germline, CDR1 is SEHNR, CDR2 FQNEAQ (reference sequence). The CDR3 sequence: CASRLRDRGPPYEQYF. CDR3 in DNA: TGTGCCAGCAGATTACGGGACAGGGGGCCCCCCTACGAGCAGTACTTC.

This chain uses TRBV6-1 with TRBJ2-5; the D gene is possibly TRBD2 (5 bases). This CDR3 contains 13 residues. Trimming pared 8 bases from V and 1 base from J, leaving 11 bases between. Germline CDR1 is MNHNS and CDR2 is SASEGT. DNA for the CDR3: TGTGCCAGCGGAGTCGGGGTCCAAGAGACCCAGTACTTC. This encodes CASGVGVQETQYF.

V usage is TRBV7-2 and J usage is TRBJ2-1; D may be TRBD1 or TRBD2 (5 bases each). In germline, CDR1 is SGHTA, CDR2 FQGNSA. The length of the CDR3 is 17 residues. Trimming stripped 5 bases from V and 8 bases from J, with 25 bases between. The CDR3: CASSLSDQGVGWDEQFF. CDR3 DNA sequence: TGTGCCAGCAGCCTCTCCGACCAGGGAGTCGGGTGGGATGAGCAGTTCTTC.

The V and J genes are TRBV2 and TRBJ1-4; D may be TRBD1 (6 bases). The CDR3 length is 15 residues. Germline V lookup: CDR1 SNHLY, CDR2 FYNNEI. The V and J ends lost 2 bases and 8 bases respectively, with 15 bases between them. The CDR3 spells CASSETNRVEEKLFF. The CDR3 nucleotides are TGTGCCAGCAGTGAAACCAACAGGGTGGAGGAAAAACTGTTTTTT.

The chain links TRBV25-1 to TRBJ2-7, with 10 bases fitting TRBD1. The CDR3 has 16 amino acids. Germline values: CDR1 MGHDK, CDR2 SYGVNS. V trimming: 9 bases; J trimming: 3 bases; junction bases outside the gene matches: 14. The CDR3 spells CARSPRPGQGIYEQYF. The CDR3 coding sequence is TGTGCCAGGTCACCCCGCCCGGGACAGGGGATCTACGAGCAGTACTTC.

V usage is TRBV6-6 and J usage is TRBJ2-7; D ambiguous. This CDR3 is 12 amino acids long. V was pared by 8 bases and J by 4 bases, with 12 bases between. CDR1 is MNHNY, CDR2 SVGAGI, per germline (reference sequence). DNA for the CDR3: TGTGCCAGCTCGCATTCACCTTACGAGCAGTACTTC. Protein product: CASSHSPYEQYF.

The V gene is TRBV7-9, the J gene TRBJ2-5, with 7 bases fitting TRBD1. Germline values: CDR1 SEHNR, CDR2 FQNEAQ (reference sequence). The CDR3 loop spans 15 amino acids. After removal of 5 bases from V and 5 bases from J, the junction contained 11 bases not matched to a gene. The DNA of the CDR3 is TGTGCCAGCAGCCCGACAGGGAACACCGGGGAGACCCAGTACTTC. This codes for CASSPTGNTGETQYF.

This clonotype was detected only a few times. J is TRBJ1-2 and V is TRBV27, with D possibly being TRBD1 (6 bases). This CDR3 spans 15 amino acids. Trimming took 4 bases from V and 3 from J, leaving 15 bases between them. CDR1 and CDR2 (germline): MNHEY, SMNVEV (reference sequence). Written as DNA, the CDR3 is TGTGCCAGCAGTTGGGGAGCGGAGGGGGACTATGGCTACACCTTC. Encoded protein: CASSWGAEGDYGYTF.

This chain links TRBV12-5 with TRBJ2-4; 7 bases line up with TRBD2. The junction had 5 bases not matched to a gene; V was cut back by 4 bases and J by 2 bases. The germline V gene encodes CDR1 LGHNT and CDR2 FRNRAP. The length of the CDR3 is 15 residues. CDR3 sequence: CASGWGSGTKNIQYF. The CDR3 coding sequence is TGTGCTAGTGGTTGGGGGAGCGGGACCAAAAACATTCAGTACTTC.

J is TRBJ2-3 and V is TRBV6-5, with a weak D call TRBD2 (6 bases). The germline V gene has CDR1 MNHEY and CDR2 SVGAGI. The CDR3 length is 16 residues. V gave up 2 bases and J gave up 0 bases, with 12 bases separating them. The CDR3 loop is CASSYDRGLSTDTQYF. The CDR3 DNA reads as TGTGCCAGCAGTTACGACCGGGGGTTGAGCACAGATACGCAGTATTTT.